The 26 T cell receptor beta chains in this list originate from one sample, sequenced in a study of cytomegalovirus exposure and HLA in healthy donors. Profiled with immunoSEQ multiplex PCR; TCRdb holds only in-frame clones, not every one. The table has 68,000 or so clones, around 90% seen once. Source material: PBMCs. These receptors all come from a woman aged 18-35 years in good health and CMV-seronegative.

The chain uses TRBV7-6 and TRBJ2-7, with 8 positions matching TRBD1. CDR1 and CDR2 (germline): SGHVS, FNYEAQ. V lost 0 bases to trimming and J lost 4 bases; unmatched junction nucleotides: 8. The CDR3 spans 16 residues. The CDR3 loop is CASSLAIGTGRYEQYF. Here the CDR3 DNA reads TGTGCCAGCAGCTTAGCCATAGGGACAGGAAGGTACGAGCAGTACTTC.

This clone has a count of ten or more. This sequence joins TRBV10-3 and TRBJ2-5; 7 positions match TRBD2. The ends lost 2 bases at V and 3 bases at J; junction bases unmatched: 6. This CDR3 is built from 15 residues. The V gene's germline CDR1 is ENHRY and CDR2 SYGVKD. CDR3 sequence: CAISEPGRGEETQYF. DNA of the CDR3: TGTGCCATCAGTGAGCCCGGACGGGGGGAAGAGACCCAGTACTTC.

The CDR3 DNA sequence: TGTGCCAGCAGCTTGGCGAGGGGACTAGCGGGGTTCACAGATACGCAGTATTTT. Protein sequence: CASSLARGLAGFTDTQYF. V usage is TRBV5-4 and J usage is TRBJ2-3; 13 bases match TRBD2. From germline, CDR1 is SGHNT and CDR2 YYREEE (reference sequence). With 0 bases clipped from V and 2 bases from J, the junction kept 6 bases outside the gene matches. The CDR3 sequence is 18 residues long. Full variable domain (outside the CDR3, taken from reference TRBV5-4 and TRBJ2-3): ETGVTQSPTHLIKTRGQQVTLRCSSQSGHNTVSWYQQALGQGPQFIFQYYREEENGRGNFPPRFSGLQFPNYSSELNVNALELDDSALYLCASSLARGLAGFTDTQYFGPGTRLTVL.

This chain uses TRBV7-9 with TRBJ2-2, with 9 bases that match TRBD1. The ends lost 7 bases at V and 6 bases at J; junction bases unmatched: 15. This CDR3 has 17 amino acids. Germline V gene lookup returns CDR1 SEHNR and CDR2 FQNEAQ (reference sequence). CDR3 residues: CASTPVSGTGFSGELFF. In nucleotides, the CDR3 is TGTGCCAGCACCCCAGTCTCCGGGACAGGGTTTTCCGGGGAGCTGTTTTTT.

This chain connects TRBV6-1 to TRBJ2-3, with 7 bases identical to TRBD2. Germline V gene lookup returns CDR1 MNHNS and CDR2 SASEGT. V lost 0 bases to trimming and J lost 5 bases; unmatched junction nucleotides: 5. The CDR3 length is 15 residues. The DNA of the CDR3 is TGTGCCAGCAGTGAAGCGGCAGCGGGAAAAGATACGCAGTATTTT. Translating it yields CASSEAAAGKDTQYF.

The chain joins TRBV28 to TRBJ2-5; possibly TRBD1 for D (6 bases). The germline V and J ends were trimmed by 6 bases and 5 bases, with 16 bases remaining between them. The germline CDR1 and CDR2 sequences are MDHEN and SYDVKM. The CDR3 has 14 residues. The CDR3 is CASRWDTGRETQYF. Here the CDR3 DNA reads TGTGCCAGCAGATGGGACACTGGACGGGAGACCCAGTACTTC.

The chain has TRBV10-3 and TRBJ1-2; D uncertain. Germline CDR1 is ENHRY and CDR2 is SYGVKD. Trimming pared 2 bases from V and 8 bases from J, leaving 15 bases between. The CDR3 sequence is 14 residues long. CDR3 coding DNA: TGTGCCATCAGTGAGACCGCAGGTTTGGTCGGCTACACCTTC. Its protein product is CAISETAGLVGYTF.

The chain carries TRBV30 and TRBJ2-5; D may be TRBD1 (6 bases). Germline assignment: CDR1 GTSNPN and CDR2 SVGIG (reference sequence). V shed 0 bases and J shed 5 bases, with 13 bases lying between them. The CDR3 spans 14 residues. The CDR3: CAWSVPGVGETQYF. For the CDR3, the DNA is TGTGCCTGGAGTGTACCAGGGGTGGGGGAGACCCAGTACTTC.

The chain recombines TRBV19 with TRBJ2-1, with 7 nucleotides matching TRBD2. The CDR3 is 15 amino acids. The germline gives CDR1 LNHDA, CDR2 SQIVND (reference sequence). V dropped 3 bases and J dropped 0; count of bases not matched to a gene: 2. Here the CDR3 reads CASSIPGGSYNEQFF. CDR3 nucleotide sequence: TGTGCCAGTAGTATCCCGGGGGGCTCCTACAATGAGCAGTTCTTC.

This clone was seen only once. V is TRBV7-9 and J is TRBJ1-4; D is ambiguous. The germline V gene encodes CDR1 SEHNR and CDR2 FQNEAQ (reference sequence). Trimming took off 7 bases at V and 3 bases at J, with 15 bases between the two ends. The CDR3 runs to 15 residues. The CDR3 spells CASIPGGLSNEKLFF. CDR3 bases: TGTGCCAGCATCCCTGGCGGGTTGTCTAATGAAAAACTGTTTTTT. Supplemented by reference TRBV7-9 and TRBJ1-4, the full variable domain reads DTGVSQNPRHKITKRGQNVTFRCDPISEHNRLYWYRQTLGQGPEFLTYFQNEAQLEKSRLLSDRFSAERPKGSFSTLEIQRTEQGDSAMYLCASIPGGLSNEKLFFGSGTQLSVL.

The CDR3 bases are TGTGCCATCAGTGAGCAGGACATGAACACAGATACGCAGTATTTT. It specifies CAISEQDMNTDTQYF. This chain joins TRBV10-3 and TRBJ2-3; a possible D gene is TRBD1 (5 bases). Germline values: CDR1 ENHRY, CDR2 SYGVKD. The V gene lost 2 bases and the J gene lost 2 bases, with 11 bases spanning the gap. The CDR3 runs 15 residues.

This clone was picked up a small number of times. This chain joins TRBV19 and TRBJ2-1, with a tentative D call TRBD2 (5 bases). The germline V and J ends were trimmed by 2 bases and 7 bases, with 15 bases remaining between them. CDR3 length: 15 residues. From germline, CDR1 is LNHDA and CDR2 SQIVND (reference sequence). This CDR3 reads CASSISPAGLNEQFF. DNA of the CDR3: TGTGCCAGTAGTATATCTCCGGCGGGCCTAAATGAGCAGTTCTTC. The complete variable domain, with remaining parts taken from reference TRBV19 and TRBJ2-1, reads DGGITQSPKYLFRKEGQNVTLSCEQNLNHDAMYWYRQDPGQGLRLIYYSQIVNDFQKGDIAEGYSVSREKKESFPLTVTSAQKNPTAFYLCASSISPAGLNEQFFGPGTRLTVL.

The chain has TRBV29-1 and TRBJ2-5, with TRBD1 identical over 7 bases. Germline CDR1 reads SQVTM; CDR2 reads ANQGSEA. The V and J ends lost 3 bases and 5 bases, in that order; junction bases with no gene match: 9. There are 14 residues in the CDR3. The CDR3: CSVDSRDRGETQYF. CDR3 DNA: TGCAGCGTTGACTCCAGGGACAGAGGGGAGACCCAGTACTTC.

The chain combines TRBV6-5 with TRBJ2-2; possibly TRBD2 for D (5 bases). This CDR3 contains 12 residues. Between the trimmed V and J ends, which lost 7 bases and 7 bases, there was a span of 10 bases. The germline gives CDR1 MNHEY, CDR2 SVGAGI. CDR3 amino acids: CASTPGNGELFF. The DNA of the CDR3 is TGTGCCAGCACCCCGGGAAACGGGGAGCTGTTTTTT.

V gene TRBV6-1 combines with J gene TRBJ2-5; D may be TRBD2 (6 bases). V lost 7 bases to trimming and J lost 5 bases, with 11 bases between them. This CDR3 comprises 12 residues. From germline, CDR1 is MNHNS and CDR2 SASEGT. CDR3 sequence reads: CASMEGRETQYF. The CDR3 DNA reads as TGTGCCAGCATGGAGGGACGGGAGACCCAGTACTTC.

The chain combines TRBV7-8 with TRBJ2-5; 10 bases map to TRBD2. The germline gives CDR1 SGHVS, CDR2 FQNEAQ. The CDR3 has 14 residues. J was trimmed by 4 bases and V by 4 bases; bases with no gene match: 3. CDR3 loop: CASSSSGRGETQYF. The CDR3 DNA reads TGTGCCAGCAGCTCCAGCGGGAGGGGAGAGACCCAGTACTTC.

J is TRBJ2-3 and V is TRBV28, with D possibly being TRBD1 (5 bases). This CDR3 has 11 amino acids. The germline gives CDR1 MDHEN, CDR2 SYDVKM. The ends were cut back, 6 bases at V and 9 bases at J, with 10 bases in the middle. The CDR3 bases are TGTGCCAGCAGGTCAGGGTACACGCAGTATTTT. Protein sequence: CASRSGYTQYF.

The chain couples TRBV27 to TRBJ1-5; 7 positions agree with TRBD1. The CDR3 is 15 residues long. Germline CDR1 is MNHEY and CDR2 is SMNVEV (reference sequence). Losses at the gene ends were 8 bases for V and 4 bases for J; bases not matched to a gene: 11. CDR3 nucleotide sequence: TGTGCCAGCGCGCCTACCGGGACAGTAAATCAGCCCCAGCATTTT. As protein: CASAPTGTVNQPQHF.

The chain has TRBV28 and TRBJ1-2, with 7 bases identical to TRBD1. In germline, CDR1 is MDHEN, CDR2 SYDVKM. J was trimmed by 2 bases and V by 6 bases; bases with no gene match: 12. This CDR3 has 16 amino acids. The CDR3 sequence: CASRRAGTESNYGYTF. CDR3 coding DNA: TGTGCCAGCAGGAGAGCCGGGACAGAATCAAACTATGGCTACACCTTC.

The chain has TRBV7-2 and TRBJ2-7; 9 bases map to TRBD1. V trimming: 4 bases; J trimming: 2 bases; junction bases outside the gene matches: 12. This CDR3 spans 17 amino acids. The V gene's germline CDR1 is SGHTA and CDR2 FQGNSA. CDR3 region: CASSSGGRDRVPYEQYF. CDR3 nucleotides: TGTGCCAGCAGCTCCGGGGGCAGGGACAGGGTACCCTACGAGCAGTACTTC. Looking up the rest from reference TRBV7-2 and TRBJ2-7 gives the full variable domain: GAGVSQSPSNKVTEKGKDVELRCDPISGHTALYWYRQSLGQGLEFLIYFQGNSAPDKSGLPSDRFSAERTGGSVSTLTIQRTQQEDSAVYLCASSSGGRDRVPYEQYFGPGTRLTVT.

This chain uses TRBV7-2 with TRBJ2-3, with TRBD2 matching 13 bases. The junction had 3 bases not matched to a gene; V was cut back by 6 bases and J by 3 bases. This CDR3 contains 15 residues. Germline lookup yields CDR1 SGHTA and CDR2 FQGNSA. CDR3 protein: CASRWTSGSTDTQYF. DNA of the CDR3: TGTGCCAGCAGATGGACTAGCGGGAGTACAGATACGCAGTATTTT. Variable domain in full (rest from reference TRBV7-2 and TRBJ2-3): GAGVSQSPSNKVTEKGKDVELRCDPISGHTALYWYRQSLGQGLEFLIYFQGNSAPDKSGLPSDRFSAERTGGSVSTLTIQRTQQEDSAVYLCASRWTSGSTDTQYFGPGTRLTVL.

The gene calls are TRBV19 and TRBJ2-4; D is possibly TRBD1 (5 bases). The V end lost 1 base, the J end lost 8 bases, and 12 bases lay between the germline ends. Germline V CDR1 and CDR2: LNHDA, SQIVND (reference sequence). This CDR3 comprises 14 residues. CDR3 amino acids: CASSIGGGRDIQYF. As DNA, the CDR3 is TGTGCCAGTAGTATAGGGGGCGGTCGAGACATTCAGTACTTC.

The V call is TRBV19, the J call TRBJ2-3; 13 positions agree with TRBD2. Trimming took 7 bases from V and 7 from J; bases not matched to a gene: 5. Per germline, CDR1 LNHDA and CDR2 SQIVND (reference sequence). The CDR3 is 14 amino acids. DNA for the CDR3: TGTGCCAGTATTGGACTAGCGGGAGAATATACGCAGTATTTT. Amino acid sequence: CASIGLAGEYTQYF.

The genes are TRBV5-4 and TRBJ2-7, with TRBD1 matching 7 bases. With 5 bases clipped from V and 2 bases from J, the junction kept 4 bases outside the gene matches. Germline CDR1 SGHNT, CDR2 YYREEE (reference sequence). The CDR3 runs 13 residues. The CDR3 region is CASRQGLTYEQYF. The CDR3 DNA follows: TGTGCCAGCAGACAGGGGCTAACCTACGAGCAGTACTTC.

This clone was seen a few times. The chain recombines TRBV4-1 with TRBJ1-4; no firm D call. This CDR3 spans 16 amino acids. CDR1 and CDR2 (germline): MGHRA, YSYEKL. V shed 1 base and J shed 0 bases, with 9 bases lying between them. CDR3 amino acids: CASSQGITATNEKLFF. The CDR3 DNA reads TGCGCCAGCAGCCAAGGAATCACAGCAACTAATGAAAAACTGTTTTTT.

The chain uses TRBV6-1 and TRBJ2-3; D possibly corresponds to TRBD2 (6 bases). With 8 bases removed from V and 5 bases from J, the gap between germline ends came to 17 bases. The CDR3 contains 14 residues. Germline CDR1 reads MNHNS; CDR2 reads SASEGT. CDR3 bases: TGTGCCAGCCCGAAGACGGGAGTACAAGATACGCAGTATTTT. Translation gives CASPKTGVQDTQYF.